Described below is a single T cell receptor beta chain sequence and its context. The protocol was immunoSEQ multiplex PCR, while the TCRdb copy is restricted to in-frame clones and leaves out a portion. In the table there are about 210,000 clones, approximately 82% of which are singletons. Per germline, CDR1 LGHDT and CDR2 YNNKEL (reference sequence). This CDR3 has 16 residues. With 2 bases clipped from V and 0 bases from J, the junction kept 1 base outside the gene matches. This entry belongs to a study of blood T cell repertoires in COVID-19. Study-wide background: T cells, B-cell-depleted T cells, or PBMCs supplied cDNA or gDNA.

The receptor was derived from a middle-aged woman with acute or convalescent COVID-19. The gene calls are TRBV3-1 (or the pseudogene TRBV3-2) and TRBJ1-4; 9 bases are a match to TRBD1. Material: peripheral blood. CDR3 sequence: CASSQTGGPTNEKLFF. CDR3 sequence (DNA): TGTGCCAGCAGCCAAACAGGGGGCCCAACTAATGAAAAACTGTTTTTT.